This entry lists 18 T cell receptor beta chains sequenced from one sample in a study of siplizumab effects on memory and regulatory T cells (dated by TCRdb to about 2019). The protocol used for the library was the immunoSEQ multiplex PCR assay. TCRdb carries this immuneACCESS record with in-frame sequences only. Its versions omit some clonotypes, under half of them owing to an unresolved V gene in the studies checked, with the rest unexplained. The sample contains about 100,000 clones, more than 85% of them found a single time. 0.15% of the sample goes to the ten largest clones. Source material: CD4+ T cells sorted from blood. These receptors all stem from a human donor in good health.

This chain connects TRBV28 to TRBJ1-5; 8 bases fit TRBD1. CDR1 is MDHEN and CDR2 is SYDVKM in the germline V gene. With 6 bases clipped from V and 0 bases from J, the junction kept 13 bases outside the gene matches. CDR3 length: 18 residues. The DNA for the CDR3 is TGTGCCAGCAGGACCGGACAGGGAGTTTGGGGTAGCAATCAGCCCCAGCATTTT. As protein: CASRTGQGVWGSNQPQHF.

V is TRBV7-8 and J is TRBJ1-1; TRBD1 agrees at 9 bases. V lost 8 bases and J lost 6; bases outside the gene matches: 10. This CDR3 contains 14 residues. Germline-derived CDR1 and CDR2 are SGHVS and FQNEAQ. The CDR3: CASSEQGARSEAFF. CDR3 in DNA: TGTGCCAGCTCGGAACAGGGGGCAAGGTCTGAAGCTTTCTTT.

The J gene is TRBJ2-7, the V gene TRBV28, with TRBD2 as a possible D gene (6 bases). Between the trimmed V and J ends, which lost 3 bases and 2 bases, there was a span of 14 bases. The CDR3 is made up of 15 amino acids. Germline V lookup: CDR1 MDHEN, CDR2 SYDVKM. CDR3 DNA sequence: TGTGCCAGCAGTTTTCGACTAGATGGAACCTACGAGCAGTACTTC. Its translation is CASSFRLDGTYEQYF.

This clone was seen a single time. V and J are TRBV25-1 and TRBJ1-2; D is possibly TRBD1 (6 bases). Per germline, CDR1 MGHDK and CDR2 SYGVNS. V lost 4 bases to trimming and J lost 0 bases, with 12 bases between them. This CDR3 spans 15 amino acids. CDR3 bases: TGTGCCAGCAGTGCTACCCCAGGGGCTAACTATGGCTACACCTTC. Its protein product is CASSATPGANYGYTF.

This chain joins TRBV4-2 and TRBJ2-1, with D tentatively TRBD1 (6 bases). CDR3 length: 14 amino acids. Germline CDR1 is LGHNA and CDR2 is YNFKEQ. Trimming stripped 2 bases from V and 8 bases from J, with 13 bases between. In nucleotides, the CDR3 is TGTGCCAGCAGCCAACCGCAGGGGTTGGATGAGCAGTTCTTC. It encodes CASSQPQGLDEQFF.

The gene calls are TRBV6-1 and TRBJ2-7, with TRBD2 as a possible D gene (5 bases). Germline CDR1 is MNHNS and CDR2 is SASEGT. CDR3 length: 15 amino acids. The V end was cut by 4 bases, the J end by 0 bases, with 13 bases between. CDR3 region: CASSASLRASYEQYF. CDR3 bases: TGTGCCAGCAGTGCCTCTTTGAGGGCCTCCTACGAGCAGTACTTC.

The chain combines TRBV6-1 with TRBJ1-1; tentative D call: TRBD1 (6 bases). Between the trimmed V and J ends, which lost 6 bases and 3 bases, there was a span of 14 bases. Germline V gives CDR1 MNHNS, CDR2 SASEGT. This CDR3 has 14 amino acids. CDR3 protein: CASSNRVLDTEAFF. In nucleotides, the CDR3 is TGTGCCAGCAGCAACAGGGTTTTGGACACTGAAGCTTTCTTT.

This clone turned up a few times. The chain links TRBV7-9 to TRBJ1-1; TRBD1 is a possible D gene (5 bases). The CDR3 spans 15 residues. The V end lost 3 bases, the J end lost 5 bases, and 16 bases lay between the germline ends. Germline V gene sequence: CDR1 SEHNR, CDR2 FQNEAQ (reference sequence). CDR3 DNA sequence: TGTGCCAGCAGCTTGGCTGCCGGGGGGTATACTGAAGCTTTCTTT. Its translation is CASSLAAGGYTEAFF.

The chain uses TRBV11-3 and TRBJ2-5; D is uncertain. Trimming removed 5 bases at V and 5 bases at J, with 12 bases between. The germline CDR1 and CDR2 sequences are SGHNT and YENEEA. The CDR3 spans 13 residues. In DNA, the CDR3 is TGTGCCAGCAGCCGATCTCTAATTGAGACCCAGTACTTC. Protein sequence: CASSRSLIETQYF.

This chain's CDR3 is CASSLGETQYF. The CDR3 DNA follows: TGTGCCAGCAGTTTAGGCGAGACCCAGTACTTC. The V gene is TRBV6-5, the J gene TRBJ2-5; D is unclear. The CDR3 is 11 residues long. V was trimmed by 4 bases and J by 5 bases, leaving 5 bases between them. From germline, CDR1 is MNHEY and CDR2 SVGAGI.

The V call is TRBV4-1, the J call TRBJ2-7, with TRBD2 matching over 8 bases. Germline-derived CDR1 and CDR2 are MGHRA and YSYEKL. CDR3 length: 14 amino acids. Trimming removed 4 bases from V and 2 bases from J; junction bases left unmatched: 4. The CDR3 DNA sequence: TGCGCCAGCAGCCCCTTAGCGGGAACCTACGAGCAGTACTTC. This encodes CASSPLAGTYEQYF.

The table lists this clone with a count of one. This sequence joins TRBV12-5 and TRBJ1-1; possible D gene TRBD1, 6 bases. Trimming stripped 1 base from V and 1 base from J, with 10 bases between. Germline V gene lookup returns CDR1 LGHNT and CDR2 FRNRAP. The CDR3 is made up of 15 amino acids. DNA for the CDR3: TGTGCTAGTGGTTTGGATCGGGGACAGAACACTGAAGCTTTCTTT. Amino acid sequence: CASGLDRGQNTEAFF.

V gene TRBV27 combines with J gene TRBJ1-4; D is possibly TRBD1 (5 bases). V lost 7 bases, J lost 3 bases, and 9 bases lay in between. This CDR3 region has 13 residues. Germline CDR1 is MNHEY and CDR2 is SMNVEV (reference sequence). The CDR3 here is CASKYRPNEKLFF. CDR3 nucleotide sequence: TGTGCCAGCAAATACAGGCCTAATGAAAAACTGTTTTTT.

The chain uses TRBV7-9 and TRBJ2-7, with D maybe TRBD2 (5 bases). CDR1 is SEHNR, CDR2 FQNEAQ, per germline (reference sequence). V lost 1 base to trimming and J lost 2 bases, with 21 bases between them. The CDR3 sequence is 18 residues long. CDR3 sequence reads: CASSLVWRPQEVAYEQYF. The CDR3 bases are TGTGCCAGCAGCTTAGTATGGAGGCCCCAGGAGGTTGCCTACGAGCAGTACTTC. Full variable domain (outside the CDR3, taken from reference TRBV7-9 and TRBJ2-7): DTGVSQNPRHKITKRGQNVTFRCDPISEHNRLYWYRQTLGQGPEFLTYFQNEAQLEKSRLLSDRFSAERPKGSFSTLEIQRTEQGDSAMYLCASSLVWRPQEVAYEQYFGPGTRLTVT.

This chain connects TRBV5-1 to TRBJ2-5, with TRBD2 identical over 12 bases. Germline assignment: CDR1 SGHRS and CDR2 YFSETQ. The CDR3 loop spans 16 amino acids. Trimming removed 0 bases from V and 2 bases from J; junction bases left unmatched: 2. CDR3 coding DNA: TGCGCCAGCAGCTTGGGGCTAGCGGGGGGGCAAGAGACCCAGTACTTC. This codes for CASSLGLAGGQETQYF. The variable domain in full, with the rest retrieved from reference TRBV5-1 and TRBJ2-5, is KAGVTQTPRYLIKTRGQQVTLSCSPISGHRSVSWYQQTPGQGLQFLFEYFSETQRNKGNFPGRFSGRQFSNSRSEMNVSTLELGDSALYLCASSLGLAGGQETQYFGPGTRLLVL.

The genes are TRBV6-6 and TRBJ2-1; 9 nucleotides agree with TRBD2. The V and J ends lost 10 bases and 2 bases, in that order; junction bases with no gene match: 9. This CDR3 is built from 15 residues. Looked up from germline, CDR1 is MNHNY and CDR2 is SVGAGI (reference sequence). The CDR3 sequence is CATGAGGPTYNEQFF. CDR3 nucleotides: TGTGCCACAGGGGCGGGGGGGCCAACCTACAATGAGCAGTTCTTC.

The CDR3 DNA sequence: TGTGCCAGCATAGAGAAACAGGGACAGCCCCAGCATTTT. Residues: CASIEKQGQPQHF. The chain recombines TRBV28 with TRBJ1-5; D possibly corresponds to TRBD1 (6 bases). Deletions cut 7 bases from V and 7 bases from J, with 14 bases between. The CDR3 runs 13 residues. Germline CDR1 MDHEN, CDR2 SYDVKM.

V and J are TRBV10-2 and TRBJ1-4; D is uncertain. V was trimmed by 6 bases and J by 0 bases, leaving 11 bases between them. The germline gives CDR1 WSHSY, CDR2 SAAADI. The CDR3 sequence is 15 residues long. The CDR3 region is CASRRTVATNEKLFF. CDR3 coding DNA: TGCGCCAGCAGACGGACGGTTGCAACTAATGAAAAACTGTTTTTT.